The 17 T cell receptor beta chains below come from one sample, sequenced in a study of CD8 T cells in ankylosing spondylitis. Study-wide results and caveats: Seemingly characteristic of ankylosing spondylitis blood was a TCR beta motif consisting of roughly 8 highly homologous variants.

Which antigens these TCRs recognize remains unknown. From the 5' RACE reads, TCRdb called clonotypes with MiXCR, one entry per CDR3 protein. The sample contains 300,000 to 400,000 distinct CDR3 sequences, about a fifth of which appear only once. Sequenced: blood, either unsorted or a sorted T cell fraction (not recorded which). The receptors come from a male donor with ankylosing spondylitis.

The J gene is TRBJ2-7, the V gene TRBV18; D gene uncertain. The V gene lost 6 bases and the J gene lost 0 bases, with 12 bases spanning the gap. Germline values: CDR1 KGHSH, CDR2 LQKENI. CDR3 size: 14 residues. In DNA form, the CDR3 reads TGTGCCAGCTCCCGACCAATCGCCTCCTACGAGCAGTACTTC. Its protein is CASSRPIASYEQYF. The full variable domain, its missing parts supplied by reference TRBV18 and TRBJ2-7, is NAGVMQNPRHLVRRRGQEARLRCSPMKGHSHVYWYRQLPEEGLKFMVYLQKENIIDESGMPKERFSAEFPKEGPSILRIQQVVRGDSAAYFCASSRPIASYEQYFGPGTRLTVT.

The chain couples TRBV20-1 to TRBJ2-7, with D perhaps being TRBD1 or TRBD2 (5 bases each). V lost 4 bases and J lost 2, with 12 bases in between. Germline V CDR1 and CDR2: DFQATT, SNEGSKA (reference sequence). The CDR3 sequence is 13 residues long. The CDR3 nucleotides are TGCAGTGCTATCACCGGGACCGCCTACGAGCAGTACTTC. It yields the protein CSAITGTAYEQYF.

This chain links TRBV6-5 with TRBJ2-5, with TRBD1 as a possible D gene (5 bases). Germline assignment: CDR1 MNHEY and CDR2 SVGAGI. This CDR3 has 17 residues. Trimming removed 0 bases from V and 3 bases from J, with 17 bases in between. The CDR3 nucleotides read TGTGCCAGCAGTTACTCGCGTTTTATTAGGGGCGAAGAGACCCAGTACTTC. Amino acid sequence: CASSYSRFIRGEETQYF.

The gene calls are TRBV28 and TRBJ2-7; 7 bases match TRBD1. The CDR3 length is 13 residues. Germline V lookup: CDR1 MDHEN, CDR2 SYDVKM. V lost 4 bases, J lost 6 bases, and 6 bases stayed unmatched. The CDR3 region is CASSSPDRAEQYF. The CDR3 DNA sequence: TGTGCCAGCAGTTCCCCTGACAGGGCCGAGCAGTACTTC.

This clonotype was counted only a few times. The chain recombines TRBV20-1 with TRBJ2-3, with D perhaps given as TRBD1 or TRBD2 (6 bases each). The CDR3 consists of 15 residues. Germline V gene sequence: CDR1 DFQATT, CDR2 SNEGSKA (reference sequence). With 6 bases removed from V and 1 base from J, the gap between germline ends came to 17 bases. The chain's CDR3 is CSAGGPEGGTDTQYF. The CDR3 region has the DNA TGCAGTGCAGGGGGTCCGGAGGGAGGCACAGATACGCAGTATTTT.

The chain links TRBV5-6 to TRBJ2-1; the D gene could be TRBD1 or TRBD2 (6 bases each). Germline V gene lookup returns CDR1 SGHDT and CDR2 YYEEEE. V was trimmed by 4 bases and J by 1 base, leaving 15 bases between them. The CDR3 extends over 16 amino acids. The CDR3 spells CASSTVGGRSYNEQFF. As DNA, the CDR3 is TGTGCCAGCAGCACGGTAGGGGGGAGGTCCTACAATGAGCAGTTCTTC. The full variable domain, with the rest looked up from reference TRBV5-6 and TRBJ2-1, is DAGVTQSPTHLIKTRGQQVTLRCSPKSGHDTVSWYQQALGQGPQFIFQYYEEEERQRGNFPDRFSGHQFPNYSSELNVNALLLGDSALYLCASSTVGGRSYNEQFFGPGTRLTVL.

The chain recombines TRBV6-1 with TRBJ1-2; 7 bases line up with TRBD1. The CDR3 has 13 amino acids. V shed 4 bases and J 8 bases; nucleotides not matched to a gene: 7. Germline CDR1 and CDR2: MNHNS and SASEGT. As DNA, the CDR3 is TGTGCCAGCAGTGCTGACAGGGCTGTAGGCTACACCTTC. This gives the protein CASSADRAVGYTF.

This chain joins TRBV6-4 and TRBJ2-1; D gene ambiguous. CDR3 length: 13 amino acids. V shed 0 bases and J shed 5 bases, with 5 bases lying between them. Germline V gene lookup returns CDR1 MRHNA and CDR2 SNTAGT. As DNA, the CDR3 is TGTGCCAGCAGTGACTCCAGTCACAATGAGCAGTTCTTC. This gives the protein CASSDSSHNEQFF.

The sample holds a few counts of this clonotype. The chain couples TRBV20-1 to TRBJ2-7; no clear D gene. Between the trimmed V and J ends, which lost 3 bases and 1 base, there was a span of 7 bases. The CDR3 extends over 12 amino acids. CDR1 and CDR2 (germline): DFQATT, SNEGSKA (reference sequence). The DNA for the CDR3 is TGCAGTGCTAGTTCCCAGTCCTACGAGCAGTACTTC. Residues: CSASSQSYEQYF.

This chain joins TRBV24-1 and TRBJ2-7; 7 nucleotides match TRBD1. The CDR3 has 13 amino acids. V trimming: 4 bases; J trimming: 5 bases; junction bases outside the gene matches: 4. In germline, CDR1 is KGHDR, CDR2 SFDVKD. CDR3 protein: CATSEGDRHEQYF. CDR3 DNA sequence: TGTGCCACCAGTGAGGGGGACAGACACGAGCAGTACTTC.

As DNA, the CDR3 is TGCAGCGTTGAAGATCGGGGGAGACGGGACACTGAAGCTTTCTTT. Translation: CSVEDRGRRDTEAFF. The V gene is TRBV29-1, the J gene TRBJ1-1, with D possibly being TRBD1 (5 bases). Germline lookup yields CDR1 SQVTM and CDR2 ANQGSEA. The CDR3 has 15 residues. The germline V and J ends were trimmed by 0 bases and 3 bases, with 14 bases remaining between them.

This clonotype occurred a few times. The V gene is TRBV6-1, the J gene TRBJ2-1; TRBD2 aligns across 9 bases. V lost 6 bases to trimming and J lost 4 bases; unmatched junction nucleotides: 16. The CDR3 is 18 amino acids. Germline V gene data show CDR1 as MNHNS and CDR2 as SASEGT. The CDR3, as DNA: TGTGCCAGCAGACCGGACCAGCTAGCGGGAACGAGTTACAATGAGCAGTTCTTC. Its protein product is CASRPDQLAGTSYNEQFF.

This clonotype was counted ten times or more. This chain links TRBV5-6 with TRBJ2-3, with 7 positions matching TRBD1. Germline V gives CDR1 SGHDT, CDR2 YYEEEE. This CDR3 region has 16 residues. The J segment lost 4 bases and the V segment lost 4 bases, leaving 12 bases of the junction unmatched. CDR3 sequence: CASSPQTGIGPDTQYF. The CDR3 nucleotides read TGTGCCAGCAGCCCTCAGACAGGGATAGGGCCAGATACGCAGTATTTT. The full variable domain, with the rest looked up from reference TRBV5-6 and TRBJ2-3, is DAGVTQSPTHLIKTRGQQVTLRCSPKSGHDTVSWYQQALGQGPQFIFQYYEEEERQRGNFPDRFSGHQFPNYSSELNVNALLLGDSALYLCASSPQTGIGPDTQYFGPGTRLTVL.

A few counts support this clonotype. The genes are TRBV7-2 and TRBJ1-4, with 8 nucleotides matching TRBD1. J was trimmed by 7 bases and V by 4 bases; bases with no gene match: 5. The CDR3 sequence is 14 residues long. Germline V gene sequence: CDR1 SGHTA, CDR2 FQGNSA. CDR3 coding DNA: TGTGCCAGCAGCTCGACAGGGGACGGTGAAAAACTGTTTTTT. Amino acid sequence: CASSSTGDGEKLFF.

The sample holds a few counts of this clonotype. The genes are TRBV18 and TRBJ2-7, with unresolved D. The CDR3 totals 12 residues. V lost 4 bases and J 3 bases, leaving 7 bases between the germline ends. The germline V gene encodes CDR1 KGHSH and CDR2 LQKENI. CDR3: CASSRINYEQYF. DNA for the CDR3: TGTGCCAGCTCACGTATCAACTACGAGCAGTACTTC.

V and J are TRBV6-2 or TRBV6-3 and TRBJ2-1; D may be TRBD2 (5 bases). Germline assignment: CDR1 MNHEY and CDR2 SVGEGT. The CDR3 spans 18 residues. The germline V and J ends were trimmed by 2 bases and 4 bases, with 21 bases remaining between them. The CDR3 region is CASSYPKSGSPIYNEQFF. The CDR3, as DNA: TGTGCCAGCAGTTACCCCAAAAGCGGCAGCCCTATATACAATGAGCAGTTCTTC.

The sample holds a few counts of this clonotype. This chain links TRBV6-4 with TRBJ2-7, with a tentative D call TRBD2 (5 bases). The CDR3 loop spans 12 amino acids. The germline V and J ends were trimmed by 11 bases and 5 bases, with 16 bases remaining between them. Germline V lookup: CDR1 MRHNA, CDR2 SNTAGT. The CDR3, as DNA: TGTGCCCCCGCCCTGGGAGCTCACGAGCAGTACTTC. It translates to CAPALGAHEQYF.